These 18 T cell receptor beta chains came from one sample sequenced in a study of T cells in Graves' hyperthyroidism and ophthalmopathy. Amplified regions were TCR beta CDR3 sequences from RNA transcripts. The HTBI primer set drove a first-round RT-PCR of the TCR CDR3. TCRdb itself ran the multiplex PCR reads through MiXCR, one entry per CDR3 protein. Of some 760,000 distinct CDR3 sequences listed, 11% to 15% are singletons. Sequences were obtained from blood. The receptors originated from a woman aged 18-29 years with Graves' hyperthyroidism.

The sample holds one count of this clonotype. A clone one base away is much larger, so this may be a read error. The chain couples TRBV27 to TRBJ1-2; D gene uncertain. This CDR3 region has 12 residues. CDR1 MNHEY and CDR2 SMNVEV come from the germline V gene (reference sequence). The germline V and J ends were trimmed by 6 bases and 6 bases, with 11 bases remaining between them. The CDR3 coding sequence is TGTGCCAGCAGACGAAAAGGGAATGGCTACACCTTC. It codes for CASRRKGNGYTF.

J is TRBJ2-3 and V is TRBV19; 10 nucleotides align to TRBD2. This CDR3 comprises 17 residues. From germline, CDR1 is LNHDA and CDR2 SQIVND (reference sequence). With V trimmed by 7 bases and J by 7 bases, 17 bases remained unmatched. Here the CDR3 DNA reads TGTGCCAGTACCCCTAGGTCCCGGGCTAGCGGGGGCCATACGCAGTATTTT. Its translation: CASTPRSRASGGHTQYF.

J is TRBJ2-3 and V is TRBV4-3, with TRBD2 matching over 12 bases. This CDR3 comprises 17 residues. With 4 bases clipped from V and 3 bases from J, the junction kept 8 bases outside the gene matches. Germline CDR1 LGHNA, CDR2 YSLEER. CDR3 amino acids: CASSRRLAGDGTDTQYF. The CDR3 DNA reads as TGCGCCAGCAGCCGCCGACTAGCGGGAGATGGTACAGATACGCAGTATTTT.

This clonotype was seen many times. The chain combines TRBV11-2 with TRBJ1-2, with D tentatively TRBD1 (6 bases). This CDR3 is built from 15 residues. Trimming cost V 5 bases and J 5 bases, with 18 bases left between them. Germline values: CDR1 SGHAT, CDR2 FQNNGV. The CDR3 region has the DNA TGTGCCAGCAGCCAGACAGGCCCTAGCACTTATGGCTACACCTTC. Its translation is CASSQTGPSTYGYTF.

This clonotype occurred many times. The V call is TRBV30, the J call TRBJ2-7; no clear D gene. V was cut by 4 bases and J by 2 bases, with 18 bases left in between. Germline CDR1 is GTSNPN and CDR2 is SVGIG (reference sequence). This CDR3 has 15 residues. In DNA form, the CDR3 reads TGTGCCTGGACCCCGGAGACGGTGGGGACCTACGAGCAGTACTTC. Its protein is CAWTPETVGTYEQYF.

This clonotype was seen ten or more times. This sequence joins TRBV28 and TRBJ2-7; TRBD2 agrees at 10 bases. V lost 1 base, J lost 7 bases, and 13 bases stayed unmatched. Germline CDR1 reads MDHEN; CDR2 reads SYDVKM. The CDR3 covers 17 residues. The chain's CDR3 is CASSLSRTSGRRGEQYF. The DNA for the CDR3 is TGTGCCAGCAGTTTATCTAGGACTAGCGGCAGGAGAGGGGAGCAGTACTTC. The full variable domain, completed using reference TRBV28 and TRBJ2-7, is DVKVTQSSRYLVKRTGEKVFLECVQDMDHENMFWYRQDPGLGLRLIYFSYDVKMKEKGDIPEGYSVSREKKERFSLILESASTNQTSMYLCASSLSRTSGRRGEQYFGPGTRLTVT.

The rearrangement uses TRBV2 and TRBJ1-1; 8 nucleotides agree with TRBD1. V shed 4 bases and J 5 bases; nucleotides not matched to a gene: 6. Germline loops: CDR1 SNHLY, CDR2 FYNNEI. This CDR3 has 14 amino acids. The CDR3: CASSAETGVTEAFF. DNA for the CDR3: TGTGCCAGCAGTGCTGAGACAGGGGTAACTGAAGCTTTCTTT.

This clonotype was found a few times. V gene TRBV30 combines with J gene TRBJ1-1; D is uncertain. Trimming pared 4 bases from V and 3 bases from J, leaving 9 bases between. The CDR3 runs 12 residues. Germline assignment: CDR1 GTSNPN and CDR2 SVGIG (reference sequence). This CDR3 is CAWIRDYTEAFF. In nucleotides, the CDR3 is TGTGCCTGGATACGAGACTACACTGAAGCTTTCTTT.

This clonotype was detected only a few times. The chain employs TRBV7-9 and TRBJ2-5; D not resolved. V was trimmed by 3 bases and J by 5 bases, leaving 7 bases between them. The CDR3 is made up of 12 amino acids. Germline V CDR1 and CDR2: SEHNR, FQNEAQ (reference sequence). CDR3 nucleotide sequence: TGTGCCAGCAGCTTTAATTTTGAGACCCAGTACTTC. Protein product: CASSFNFETQYF.

The CDR3 protein is CASSLTPAHEQYF. The CDR3 DNA follows: TGTGCCAGCAGCTTAACCCCTGCCCACGAGCAGTACTTC. The V gene is TRBV7-9, the J gene TRBJ2-7; D is unresolved. This CDR3 has 13 amino acids. The V and J ends lost 2 bases and 5 bases respectively, with 10 bases between them. Germline CDR1 SEHNR, CDR2 FQNEAQ (reference sequence).

Many counts were recorded for this clonotype. This chain joins TRBV20-1 and TRBJ2-2; 7 bases agree with TRBD2. CDR3 length equals 16 residues. Germline assignment: CDR1 DFQATT and CDR2 SNEGSKA (reference sequence). V shed 0 bases and J 5 bases; nucleotides not matched to a gene: 9. CDR3 amino acids: CSARDTPGLPTGELFF. The CDR3 nucleotides read TGCAGTGCTAGAGATACTCCGGGACTACCGACCGGGGAGCTGTTTTTT.

This clonotype was seen ten or more times. V is TRBV28 and J is TRBJ1-1; D not certain. Per germline, CDR1 MDHEN and CDR2 SYDVKM. This CDR3 region has 15 residues. V was clipped by 3 bases and J by 0 bases, with 11 bases between them. The CDR3 loop reads CASSLAGLVNTEAFF. Here the CDR3 DNA reads TGTGCCAGCAGTTTGGCAGGATTGGTGAACACTGAAGCTTTCTTT.

This clonotype was counted many times. The chain links TRBV29-1 to TRBJ2-3; 9 nucleotides agree with TRBD2. The CDR3 contains 18 residues. Germline lookup yields CDR1 SQVTM and CDR2 ANQGSEA. V lost 1 base, J lost 0 bases, and 11 bases stayed unmatched. Written as DNA, the CDR3 is TGCAGCGTTGAAGGGCCGCGGGGGGGCGCATCCAGCACAGATACGCAGTATTTT. It specifies CSVEGPRGGASSTDTQYF.

This clonotype was observed many times. J is TRBJ1-5 and V is TRBV6-1, with D possibly TRBD1 on 5 matching bases. Trimming took 8 bases from V and 2 from J, leaving 10 bases between them. Germline CDR1 and CDR2: MNHNS and SASEGT. The CDR3 covers 13 residues. The CDR3 loop reads CASGGYGNQPQHF. The CDR3 DNA reads TGTGCCAGCGGGGGGTACGGCAATCAGCCCCAGCATTTT.

This clonotype was seen repeatedly, ten times or more. V and J are TRBV30 and TRBJ2-7; 8 bases align to TRBD2. V gave up 2 bases and J gave up 3 bases; unmatched junction bases: 12. In germline, CDR1 is GTSNPN, CDR2 SVGIG (reference sequence). This CDR3 is built from 16 residues. CDR3 sequence reads: CAWSTWTSQLGYEQYF. Here the CDR3 DNA reads TGTGCCTGGAGTACCTGGACTAGCCAGCTTGGCTACGAGCAGTACTTC. The full variable domain, its missing parts supplied by reference TRBV30 and TRBJ2-7, is SQTIHQWPATLVQPVGSPLSLECTVEGTSNPNLYWYRQAAGRGLQLLFYSVGIGQISSEVPQNLSASRPQDRQFILSSKKLLLSDSGFYLCAWSTWTSQLGYEQYFGPGTRLTVT.

CDR3 in amino acids: CARTGRYYEQYF. CDR3 sequence (DNA): TGTGCCAGAACAGGGAGGTACTACGAGCAGTACTTC. The chain employs TRBV3-2 and TRBJ2-7. TRBV3-2 is labeled a pseudogene. The CDR3 is 12 residues long.

This clonotype was seen repeatedly, ten times or more. This sequence joins TRBV7-9 and TRBJ1-2; the D gene is possibly TRBD1 (6 bases). Germline V gene sequence: CDR1 SEHNR, CDR2 FQNEAQ (reference sequence). Trimming stripped 5 bases from V and 7 bases from J, with 11 bases between. The CDR3 sequence is 12 residues long. CDR3 nucleotides: TGTGCCAGCAGCCCTGGGGGCGGTGGCTACACCTTC. This sequence encodes CASSPGGGGYTF.

In this sample, this clonotype turned up many times. The J gene is TRBJ2-7, the V gene TRBV3-1; D remains ambiguous. This CDR3 spans 16 amino acids. Germline V gene data show CDR1 as LGHDT and CDR2 as YNNKEL (reference sequence). Trimming shortened V by 1 base and J by 3 bases, and 16 bases separated the two germline ends. The CDR3 DNA sequence: TGTGCCAGCAGCCAAGGACACTCGTTGTCCGACTACGAGCAGTACTTC. This gives the protein CASSQGHSLSDYEQYF.